These 29 T cell receptor beta chains originate from one sample sequenced in a study of radiotherapy plus CTLA-4 blockade in lung cancer. Produced via immunoSEQ multiplex PCR; TCRdb's table is partial and in-frame only. The table includes about 91,000 clones, more than 70% detected once. Sequenced here: peripheral blood, sampled from a patient treated with radiotherapy plus ipilimumab. The source is a human donor with non-small cell lung cancer that progressed on radiotherapy plus ipilimumab.

The chain uses TRBV19 and TRBJ2-3; 8 bases line up with TRBD1. Germline loops: CDR1 LNHDA, CDR2 SQIVND (reference sequence). The V and J ends lost 6 bases and 5 bases, in that order; junction bases with no gene match: 13. The CDR3 is made up of 16 amino acids. The CDR3 protein is CASRDVIQGAEDTQYF. CDR3 sequence (DNA): TGTGCCAGTAGAGACGTAATCCAGGGGGCTGAAGATACGCAGTATTTT. Variable domain in full (rest from reference TRBV19 and TRBJ2-3): DGGITQSPKYLFRKEGQNVTLSCEQNLNHDAMYWYRQDPGQGLRLIYYSQIVNDFQKGDIAEGYSVSREKKESFPLTVTSAQKNPTAFYLCASRDVIQGAEDTQYFGPGTRLTVL.

The CDR3 region has the DNA TGTGCCAGCAGTTTAAGTAATAGGGGCGCGTACTACAATGAGCAGTTCTTC. Its translation is CASSLSNRGAYYNEQFF. The chain is built from TRBV27 and TRBJ2-1, with D maybe TRBD1 (5 bases). CDR3 length equals 17 residues. The V gene's germline CDR1 is MNHEY and CDR2 SMNVEV (reference sequence). Trimming pared 2 bases from V and 3 bases from J, leaving 17 bases between.

The CDR3 region has the DNA TGCAGCGTTGAAGAGGGGACGGATATCTATGGCTACACCTTC. Protein sequence: CSVEEGTDIYGYTF. V is TRBV29-1 and J is TRBJ1-2; a possible D gene is TRBD1 (5 bases). V dropped 0 bases and J dropped 4 bases, with 12 bases sitting between them. This CDR3 comprises 14 residues. Germline CDR1 reads SQVTM; CDR2 reads ANQGSEA.

There are a few counts of this clone. The J gene is TRBJ2-5, the V gene TRBV13; D may be TRBD1 (6 bases). Germline CDR1 and CDR2: PRHDT and FYEKMQ (reference sequence). This CDR3 has 16 residues. V lost 4 bases to trimming and J lost 2 bases, with 17 bases between them. The CDR3 region has the DNA TGTGCCAGCAGCTCAAGGGGAACAGGGATACAAGAGACCCAGTACTTC. Translation gives CASSSRGTGIQETQYF.

The chain uses TRBV7-2 and TRBJ2-5; D not resolved. V was cut by 6 bases and J by 5 bases, with 10 bases left in between. Germline V lookup: CDR1 SGHTA, CDR2 FQGNSA. The CDR3 runs 12 residues. The CDR3 here is CASRLREETQYF. As DNA, the CDR3 is TGTGCCAGCAGGTTAAGAGAGGAGACCCAGTACTTC.

This clone was seen a single time. The chain combines TRBV5-6 with TRBJ2-5; D is perhaps TRBD1 (6 bases). In germline, CDR1 is SGHDT, CDR2 YYEEEE. V shed 3 bases and J shed 2 bases, with 14 bases lying between them. This CDR3 region has 15 residues. CDR3 sequence: CASSSSTGIQETQYF. The CDR3 DNA follows: TGTGCCAGCAGCTCCTCTACAGGGATTCAAGAGACCCAGTACTTC.

This chain links TRBV4-3 with TRBJ1-4; D is perhaps TRBD1 (5 bases). CDR1 and CDR2 from the germline V gene are LGHNA and YSLEER. Between the trimmed V and J ends, which lost 8 bases and 3 bases, there was a span of 13 bases. The CDR3 has 14 amino acids. CDR3 sequence (DNA): TGCGCCAGCGGCGATCAGGGTGCTAATGAAAAACTGTTTTTT. Protein: CASGDQGANEKLFF.

The genes are TRBV4-1 and TRBJ2-2; weak D call: TRBD2 (5 bases). Germline V gene data show CDR1 as MGHRA and CDR2 as YSYEKL. V lost 3 bases to trimming and J lost 3 bases, with 14 bases between them. The CDR3 spans 16 residues. In nucleotides, the CDR3 is TGCGCCAGCAGCCACCTCCCCGGGGAATACACCGGGGAGCTGTTTTTT. Translated, it gives CASSHLPGEYTGELFF.

As DNA, the CDR3 is TGCGCCAGCAGCCAAGGACGGGGGGGCGCTTACAATGAGCAGTTCTTC. The encoded protein is CASSQGRGGAYNEQFF. This chain connects TRBV4-1 to TRBJ2-1; 8 bases agree with TRBD2. Losses at the gene ends were 1 base for V and 4 bases for J; bases not matched to a gene: 6. The CDR3 consists of 16 residues. CDR1 and CDR2 from the germline V gene are MGHRA and YSYEKL.

The rearrangement uses TRBV5-1 and TRBJ2-5; TRBD1 matches 7 bases. Judging by the DNA end, TRBJ2-7 fits better; the J call may be wrong. CDR3 length: 15 amino acids. Germline values: CDR1 SGHRS, CDR2 YFSETQ. The CDR3 region has the DNA TGCGCCAGCAGCCAAGGGACAGCGAACTCCTACGAGCAGTACTTC. It specifies CASSQGTANSYEQYF.

The genes are TRBV14 and TRBJ2-7; 7 nucleotides align to TRBD2. This CDR3 has 15 amino acids. The junction had 7 bases not matched to a gene; V was cut back by 0 bases and J by 5 bases. The germline CDR1 and CDR2 sequences are SGHDN and FVKESK. The CDR3 sequence is CASSQDYPGGDEQYF. CDR3 bases: TGTGCCAGCAGCCAAGACTATCCGGGAGGAGACGAGCAGTACTTC.

The chain joins TRBV29-1 to TRBJ2-1, with D perhaps matching TRBD1 (6 bases). The CDR3 runs to 15 residues. Trimming pared 0 bases from V and 11 bases from J, leaving 20 bases between. The germline CDR1 and CDR2 sequences are SQVTM and ANQGSEA. The CDR3 reads CSVEDRAGARPQQFF. CDR3 nucleotides: TGCAGCGTTGAAGATCGGGCAGGGGCTCGCCCCCAGCAGTTCTTC.

The chain combines TRBV6-5 with TRBJ2-5, with TRBD2 matching over 7 bases. Germline V CDR1 and CDR2: MNHEY, SVGAGI. The CDR3 covers 14 residues. After removal of 8 bases from V and 1 base from J, the junction contained 7 bases not matched to a gene. In DNA form, the CDR3 reads TGTGCCAGCCTTGAGGCGGGAGCCCAAGAGACCCAGTACTTC. Translated: CASLEAGAQETQYF.

This clone was seen only once. V and J are TRBV7-9 and TRBJ1-1; D gene unclear. The CDR3 covers 14 residues. Germline loops: CDR1 SEHNR, CDR2 FQNEAQ (reference sequence). The ends were cut back, 1 base at V and 5 bases at J, with 11 bases in the middle. The DNA of the CDR3 is TGTGCCAGCAGCTTAGGATACGGGAAGACTGAAGCTTTCTTT. As protein: CASSLGYGKTEAFF. The whole variable domain, remainder taken from reference TRBV7-9 and TRBJ1-1, is DTGVSQNPRHKITKRGQNVTFRCDPISEHNRLYWYRQTLGQGPEFLTYFQNEAQLEKSRLLSDRFSAERPKGSFSTLEIQRTEQGDSAMYLCASSLGYGKTEAFFGQGTRLTVV.

The V call is TRBV7-9, the J call TRBJ2-7, with D hard to call. The CDR3 is made up of 13 amino acids. CDR1 is SEHNR, CDR2 FQNEAQ, per germline (reference sequence). V shed 7 bases and J shed 2 bases, with 12 bases lying between them. CDR3 amino acids: CASTSTATYEQYF. DNA for the CDR3: TGTGCCAGCACCTCGACTGCCACCTACGAGCAGTACTTC.

V is TRBV9 and J is TRBJ2-6; D is unclear. CDR3 length: 14 residues. The V gene's germline CDR1 is SGDLS and CDR2 YYNGEE. The V gene lost 5 bases and the J gene lost 1 base, with 7 bases spanning the gap. CDR3 sequence reads: CASRGRSGANVLTF. CDR3 in DNA: TGTGCCAGCAGGGGTAGGTCTGGGGCCAACGTCCTGACTTTC.

The V and J genes are TRBV5-6 and TRBJ1-2; tentatively, D is TRBD1 (5 bases). CDR1 is SGHDT and CDR2 is YYEEEE in the germline V gene. The V end was cut by 0 bases, the J end by 4 bases, with 13 bases between. This CDR3 is 15 amino acids long. The CDR3 sequence: CASSLGRAGSYGYTF. The CDR3 region has the DNA TGTGCCAGCAGCTTGGGTAGGGCAGGGAGCTATGGCTACACCTTC.

J is TRBJ1-6 and V is TRBV5-1, with 9 bases fitting TRBD1. After removal of 1 base from V and 9 bases from J, the junction contained 5 bases not matched to a gene. Germline lookup yields CDR1 SGHRS and CDR2 YFSETQ. This CDR3 has 15 residues. In DNA form, the CDR3 reads TGCGCCAGCAGCTTGTCTCGACAGGGGGTTTCACCCCTCCACTTT. As protein: CASSLSRQGVSPLHF.

The J gene is TRBJ1-6, the V gene TRBV10-3; D is unresolved. The CDR3 contains 15 residues. V was pared by 10 bases and J by 0 bases, with 13 bases between. From germline, CDR1 is ENHRY and CDR2 SYGVKD. For the CDR3, the DNA is TGTGCCACCGCGCTAGGGCTCTCCTATAATTCACCCCTCCACTTT. Translating it yields CATALGLSYNSPLHF.

The sample holds one count of this clone. In DNA, the CDR3 is TGTGCCAGCAGCGCGGGACTAGCGGTGGGTACTGAGCAGTTCTTC. It encodes CASSAGLAVGTEQFF. The chain combines TRBV7-8 with TRBJ2-1, with TRBD2 matching 11 bases. This CDR3 has 15 amino acids. The germline V gene encodes CDR1 SGHVS and CDR2 FQNEAQ. Germline trimming cut 5 bases from V and 9 bases from J; bases unmatched to any gene: 9.

Comments on this clone: Germline and junction disagree at one end, which may indicate a read error. V gene TRBV5-6 combines with J gene TRBJ2-1; 8 positions match TRBD2. CDR3 length: 16 amino acids. Looked up from germline, CDR1 is SGHDT and CDR2 is YYEEEE. DNA for the CDR3: TGTGCCAGCAGCTTGGCGTCTAGCGGGTCCTACGATGAGCAGTTCTTC. Protein: CASSLASSGSYDEQFF.

The J gene is TRBJ2-1, the V gene TRBV4-1; D possibly corresponds to TRBD2 (5 bases). There are 13 residues in the CDR3. Germline V CDR1 and CDR2: MGHRA, YSYEKL. Trimming left V 0 bases short and J 12 bases short, with 12 bases between. DNA for the CDR3: TGCGCCAGCAGCCAAGATTATCGAGGGTGGCAGTTCTTC. It codes for CASSQDYRGWQFF.

The chain has TRBV7-9 and TRBJ2-5, with D maybe TRBD1 (5 bases). Germline CDR1 reads SEHNR; CDR2 reads FQNEAQ (reference sequence). Trimming pared 1 base from V and 2 bases from J, leaving 11 bases between. CDR3 length equals 15 residues. The DNA of the CDR3 is TGTGCCAGCAGCTTAGTTGGGCAGGGTCAAGAGACCCAGTACTTC. Protein product: CASSLVGQGQETQYF.

J is TRBJ1-1 and V is TRBV6-6, with a possible D match to TRBD1 (6 bases). This CDR3 spans 14 amino acids. Germline V lookup: CDR1 MNHNY, CDR2 SVGAGI (reference sequence). The V end was cut by 2 bases, the J end by 3 bases, with 10 bases between. This CDR3 is CASSYREGDTEAFF. The DNA of the CDR3 is TGTGCCAGCAGTTACCGGGAGGGGGACACTGAAGCTTTCTTT.

The chain carries TRBV28 and TRBJ2-3; 9 positions agree with TRBD1. The CDR3 consists of 15 residues. The J segment lost 1 base and the V segment lost 7 bases, leaving 6 bases of the junction unmatched. Per the germline V gene, CDR1 is MDHEN and CDR2 is SYDVKM. The CDR3 DNA is TGTGCCAGCATTCAACAGGGGGCCGGCACAGATACGCAGTATTTT. Translated: CASIQQGAGTDTQYF.

The chain is built from TRBV2 and TRBJ2-1; tentative D call: TRBD1 (6 bases). Germline V gene sequence: CDR1 SNHLY, CDR2 FYNNEI. Trimming stripped 4 bases from V and 8 bases from J, with 18 bases between. The CDR3 consists of 15 residues. CDR3 coding DNA: TGTGCCAGCAGTGTGTCCGGGACACAAGACTATGAGCAGTTCTTC. Its protein product is CASSVSGTQDYEQFF.

This rearrangement joins TRBV7-9 to TRBJ2-6, with a tentative D call TRBD2 (7 bases). Trimming stripped 11 bases from V and 0 bases from J, with 11 bases between. CDR1 SEHNR and CDR2 FQNEAQ come from the germline V gene (reference sequence). The CDR3 has 14 residues. The chain's CDR3 is CAAGARSGANVLTF. The CDR3 nucleotides read TGTGCCGCGGGGGCCCGCTCTGGGGCCAACGTCCTGACTTTC.

The chain recombines TRBV27 with TRBJ1-5, with TRBD1 matching 9 bases. The V segment lost 4 bases and the J segment 6 bases; nucleotides outside the gene matches: 7. CDR3 length: 15 residues. The germline gives CDR1 MNHEY, CDR2 SMNVEV (reference sequence). For the CDR3, the DNA is TGTGCCAGCAGTTCAGGGACAGGGTGGACTCAGCCCCAGCATTTT. It translates to CASSSGTGWTQPQHF.

The CDR3 is CASSGTGGPTSGANVLTF. As DNA, the CDR3 is TGTGCCAGCAGTGGGACAGGGGGCCCTACCTCTGGGGCCAACGTCCTGACTTTC. V usage is TRBV6-1 and J usage is TRBJ2-6, with 11 bases fitting TRBD1. Germline CDR1 MNHNS, CDR2 SASEGT. V shed 4 bases and J 0 bases; nucleotides not matched to a gene: 5. CDR3 length: 18 residues.